Shown below are 24 T cell receptor beta chains from a single sample sequenced in a study of cytomegalovirus exposure and HLA in healthy donors. The method was immunoSEQ multiplex PCR; TCRdb's version includes in-frame clones alone and lacks a portion of them. The data contain a few hundred thousand clones, 80% to 90% of them singletons. The specimen was PBMCs. These receptor sequences come from a woman aged 18-29 years in good health and CMV-seronegative.

V usage is TRBV27 and J usage is TRBJ2-7; D is possibly TRBD1 (6 bases). Germline V gives CDR1 MNHEY, CDR2 SMNVEV (reference sequence). This CDR3 is 14 amino acids long. The V end was cut by 5 bases, the J end by 4 bases, with 15 bases between. Here the CDR3 DNA reads TGTGCCAGCAGTATAAACAGGGTAGGGTACGAGCAGTACTTC. Protein product: CASSINRVGYEQYF.

The chain uses TRBV28 and TRBJ2-1; TRBD1 aligns across 7 bases. The CDR3 contains 14 residues. V was clipped by 6 bases and J by 10 bases; unmatched bases: 12. The germline CDR1 and CDR2 sequences are MDHEN and SYDVKM. The CDR3 sequence is CASSSTTGSVEQFF. The CDR3 region has the DNA TGTGCCAGCAGCTCTACGACAGGGTCGGTAGAGCAGTTCTTC.

The rearrangement uses TRBV6-1 and TRBJ2-7; D perhaps matches TRBD1 (6 bases). Trimming left V 7 bases short and J 3 bases short, with 16 bases between. This CDR3 contains 14 residues. Per germline, CDR1 MNHNS and CDR2 SASEGT. In DNA, the CDR3 is TGTGCCAGCACTCTGGCAGGGGTTAGCTACGAGCAGTACTTC. It is translated as CASTLAGVSYEQYF.

V usage is TRBV4-1 and J usage is TRBJ2-1, with TRBD2 matching over 7 bases. CDR3 size: 17 residues. V lost 0 bases and J lost 9; bases outside the gene matches: 14. Germline CDR1 reads MGHRA; CDR2 reads YSYEKL. The CDR3 protein is CASSQELPAGVELEQFF. CDR3 DNA sequence: TGCGCCAGCAGCCAAGAACTTCCGGCGGGAGTCGAGCTTGAGCAGTTCTTC.

This rearrangement joins TRBV27 to TRBJ1-2, with 9 positions matching TRBD1. The CDR3 spans 14 residues. The J segment lost 6 bases and the V segment lost 5 bases, leaving 7 bases of the junction unmatched. Germline CDR1 MNHEY, CDR2 SMNVEV (reference sequence). CDR3 loop: CASSPRDRENGYTF. CDR3 bases: TGTGCCAGCAGTCCCCGGGACAGGGAGAATGGCTACACCTTC.

V is TRBV4-2 and J is TRBJ2-7; 13 bases align to TRBD2. CDR1 LGHNA and CDR2 YNFKEQ come from the germline V gene. This CDR3 contains 16 residues. J gave up 1 base and V 4 bases, and 4 bases lay outside the gene matches. The CDR3 spells CASSPGLAGLSYEQYF. CDR3 bases: TGTGCCAGCAGCCCGGGACTAGCGGGACTTTCCTACGAGCAGTACTTC.

CDR3 protein: CASSWGGQVLAGAQYF. The DNA of the CDR3 is TGTGCCAGCAGCTGGGGGGGGCAGGTTTTAGCGGGAGCCCAGTACTTC. This sequence joins TRBV5-6 and TRBJ2-5, with TRBD2 matching 9 bases. V was clipped by 3 bases and J by 9 bases; unmatched bases: 15. The CDR3 loop spans 16 amino acids. Germline V gene sequence: CDR1 SGHDT, CDR2 YYEEEE.

This clone showed up just a few times. The chain links TRBV25-1 to TRBJ2-7; perhaps TRBD2 as D (5 bases). Trimming took off 7 bases at V and 6 bases at J, with 7 bases between the two ends. The CDR3 extends over 10 amino acids. Germline assignment: CDR1 MGHDK and CDR2 SYGVNS. The CDR3 region has the DNA TGTGCCAGCATGGGGAGCGAGCAGTACTTC. Translation: CASMGSEQYF.

The V and J genes are TRBV30 and TRBJ1-4; the D is unclear. CDR3 length: 16 residues. Germline V gene sequence: CDR1 GTSNPN, CDR2 SVGIG (reference sequence). The V and J ends lost 3 bases and 8 bases respectively, with 22 bases between them. The CDR3 sequence is CAWSNLHQEVGEKLFF. CDR3 in DNA: TGTGCCTGGAGCAACCTCCACCAGGAGGTGGGAGAAAAACTGTTTTTT.

The rearrangement links TRBV6-6 to TRBJ2-7, with 14 positions matching TRBD2. This CDR3 is built from 16 residues. From germline, CDR1 is MNHNY and CDR2 SVGAGI (reference sequence). V lost 4 bases and J lost 13; bases outside the gene matches: 15. The CDR3 is CASSSTEGLAGDRLYF. CDR3 in DNA: TGTGCCAGCAGTTCCACCGAGGGACTAGCGGGAGATAGGCTCTACTTC.

V usage is TRBV19 and J usage is TRBJ2-1; 7 nucleotides align to TRBD1. V gave up 3 bases and J gave up 8 bases; unmatched junction bases: 10. The length of the CDR3 is 15 residues. Looked up from germline, CDR1 is LNHDA and CDR2 is SQIVND (reference sequence). The CDR3 here is CASSIWETGYYEQFF. Written as DNA, the CDR3 is TGTGCCAGTAGTATCTGGGAGACAGGGTATTATGAGCAGTTCTTC.

The V call is TRBV28, the J call TRBJ2-7, with 13 bases fitting TRBD2. Trimming took 5 bases from V and 7 from J; bases not matched to a gene: 14. The CDR3 totals 17 residues. Looked up from germline, CDR1 is MDHEN and CDR2 is SYDVKM. The CDR3 region is CASSQGPIGLAGDEQYF. The CDR3 nucleotides are TGTGCCAGCAGTCAGGGGCCTATCGGACTAGCGGGAGATGAGCAGTACTTC. The whole variable domain, filled in from reference TRBV28 and TRBJ2-7, reads DVKVTQSSRYLVKRTGEKVFLECVQDMDHENMFWYRQDPGLGLRLIYFSYDVKMKEKGDIPEGYSVSREKKERFSLILESASTNQTSMYLCASSQGPIGLAGDEQYFGPGTRLTVT.

This chain links TRBV28 with TRBJ1-3, with 10 bases aligning to TRBD1. The ends lost 6 bases at V and 0 bases at J; junction bases unmatched: 11. Per germline, CDR1 MDHEN and CDR2 SYDVKM. This CDR3 spans 18 amino acids. The CDR3 spells CASRPYGDRGFSGNTIYF. In DNA, the CDR3 is TGTGCCAGCAGACCCTATGGGGACAGGGGTTTCTCTGGAAACACCATATATTTT.

The chain has TRBV28 and TRBJ2-4, with 10 bases aligning to TRBD1. Germline CDR1 is MDHEN and CDR2 is SYDVKM. Germline trimming cut 5 bases from V and 5 bases from J; bases unmatched to any gene: 12. This CDR3 has 17 amino acids. CDR3 sequence reads: CASSPTPGQGWQNIQYF. CDR3 DNA sequence: TGTGCCAGCAGTCCAACACCGGGACAGGGGTGGCAAAACATTCAGTACTTC.

V and J are TRBV27 and TRBJ2-3; 7 bases align to TRBD1. The CDR3 length is 18 residues. V lost 8 bases and J lost 2; bases outside the gene matches: 19. Germline CDR1 and CDR2: MNHEY and SMNVEV (reference sequence). CDR3 region: CASSSETGKQDLTDTQYF. Here the CDR3 DNA reads TGTGCCAGCTCTTCAGAGACAGGGAAACAGGATCTCACAGATACGCAGTATTTT.

The genes are TRBV21-1 and TRBJ2-1; TRBD2 was called by the table and not checked on the DNA. TRBV21-1 is listed as a pseudogene. CDR3 length: 15 amino acids. The CDR3 protein is CATPVGEEHHNEQFF. As DNA, the CDR3 is TGTGCCACCCCCGTCGGGGAAGAGCACCACAATGAGCAGTTCTTC.

The chain carries TRBV13 and TRBJ2-7, with D possibly matching TRBD2 (6 bases). Between the trimmed V and J ends, which lost 0 bases and 4 bases, there was a span of 16 bases. CDR1 PRHDT and CDR2 FYEKMQ come from the germline V gene (reference sequence). The CDR3 runs 16 residues. The CDR3 DNA sequence: TGTGCCAGCAGCTTAGGATCGGGCAGCGGGTTTTACGAGCAGTACTTC. Translating gives CASSLGSGSGFYEQYF.

The chain uses TRBV5-4 and TRBJ2-4; D gene unclear. V was trimmed by 0 bases and J by 11 bases, leaving 6 bases between them. Germline-derived CDR1 and CDR2 are SGHNT and YYREEE (reference sequence). This CDR3 has 11 amino acids. The CDR3 is CASSLGSLQYF. CDR3 DNA sequence: TGTGCCAGCAGCTTGGGCAGTCTTCAGTACTTC.

For this clone: The junction and the germline gene differ at one end; a read error may be behind it. The rearrangement uses TRBV10-2 and TRBJ2-2, with 10 bases matching TRBD2. Germline V gene data show CDR1 as WSHSY and CDR2 as SAAADI. This CDR3 has 14 residues. The CDR3 protein is CTSSSGRAPGELFF. CDR3 bases: TGCACCAGCAGCAGCGGGAGGGCCCCCGGGGAGCTGTTTTTT.

V is TRBV29-1 and J is TRBJ1-2; 7 bases align to TRBD1. Trimming took 5 bases from V and 7 from J; bases not matched to a gene: 7. The germline V gene has CDR1 SQVTM and CDR2 ANQGSEA. The CDR3 is 12 amino acids. The CDR3 reads CSVFGQDAGYTF. CDR3 coding DNA: TGCAGCGTTTTCGGACAGGACGCTGGCTACACCTTC.

In nucleotides, the CDR3 is TGTGCCAGCAGTGAAGCTTTTTTGACTAGCGGGAGCCACAATGAGCAGTTCTTC. Protein sequence: CASSEAFLTSGSHNEQFF. The J gene is TRBJ2-1, the V gene TRBV6-1; 12 bases align to TRBD2. Germline values: CDR1 MNHNS, CDR2 SASEGT. This CDR3 is built from 18 residues. Trimming at V came to 0 bases and at J to 5 bases, leaving 8 bases not matched to a gene.

The V call is TRBV25-1, the J call TRBJ2-1; TRBD1 is a possible D gene (6 bases). Germline loops: CDR1 MGHDK, CDR2 SYGVNS. Deletions cut 9 bases from V and 4 bases from J, with 13 bases between. The CDR3 consists of 13 residues. The CDR3 nucleotides read TGTGCCAGTAGGAGGACAGAATACAATGAGCAGTTCTTC. Its protein is CASRRTEYNEQFF.

The genes are TRBV18 and TRBJ1-2; possible D gene TRBD1, 6 bases. V was clipped by 0 bases and J by 4 bases, with 9 bases between them. The CDR3 runs 14 residues. Germline CDR1 and CDR2: KGHSH and LQKENI. CDR3 coding DNA: TGTGCCAGCTCACCACCGAACAGGGCCTATGGCTACACCTTC. It encodes CASSPPNRAYGYTF.

The gene calls are TRBV6-1 and TRBJ2-1; 10 positions match TRBD2. The junction had 9 bases not matched to a gene; V was cut back by 3 bases and J by 7 bases. CDR3 length equals 16 residues. From germline, CDR1 is MNHNS and CDR2 SASEGT. CDR3 protein: CASSDTQREGRNEQFF. The CDR3 DNA reads as TGTGCCAGCAGTGACACTCAGCGGGAGGGCAGGAATGAGCAGTTCTTC.